The 20 T cell receptor beta chains presented below share a single source sample, sequenced in a study of CD8+CD57+ T cells in acquired aplastic anemia. TCR beta VDJ and CDR3 profiles were obtained from a genomic DNA template. Via MiXCR, TCRdb re-called the reads, giving one row per CDR3 protein. The table lists around 200,000 distinct CDR3 sequences, approximately 48% of them singletons. All sequencing subjects had displayed CD8+CD57+ cell expansion on flow cytometry. What was sequenced was sorted CD4+, CD8+, or CD8+CD57+ T cells (not recorded which) from PBMCs. The receptor set was obtained from a human donor with aplastic anemia.

This sequence joins TRBV25-1 and TRBJ2-2, with D unresolved. The CDR3 spans 16 residues. Germline lookup yields CDR1 MGHDK and CDR2 SYGVNS. V shed 0 bases and J shed 0 bases, with 8 bases lying between them. The CDR3 coding sequence is TGTGCCAGCAGTGAATACGGGCTAGCGAACACCGGGGAGCTGTTTTTT. Its translation is CASSEYGLANTGELFF.

This clonotype has a count of ten or more. The chain uses TRBV19 and TRBJ1-1; D not resolved. CDR3 length: 14 residues. Germline V gene sequence: CDR1 LNHDA, CDR2 SQIVND (reference sequence). The V end lost 7 bases, the J end lost 1 base, and 13 bases lay between the germline ends. CDR3: CASIEGRRNTEAFF. CDR3 DNA sequence: TGTGCCAGTATCGAGGGTAGGAGGAACACTGAAGCTTTCTTT.

This clonotype has ten or more counts. The chain has TRBV24-1 and TRBJ2-3; the match to TRBD2 covers 8 bases. The junction had 2 bases not matched to a gene; V was cut back by 2 bases and J by 8 bases. The CDR3 has 13 residues. CDR1 is KGHDR and CDR2 is SFDVKD in the germline V gene. The CDR3 DNA is TGTGCCACCAGTGATTGGAGCGGGAGTACGCAGTATTTT. Translating it yields CATSDWSGSTQYF.

The chain joins TRBV20-1 to TRBJ2-1, with TRBD2 matching over 10 bases. The CDR3 totals 10 residues. V shed 6 bases and J 15 bases; nucleotides not matched to a gene: 5. CDR1 and CDR2 from the germline V gene are DFQATT and SNEGSKA (reference sequence). The DNA for the CDR3 is TGCAGTGCCCAGCGGGGGGGCTTGTTCTTC. The encoded protein is CSAQRGGLFF.

The J gene is TRBJ1-1, the V gene TRBV29-1; D not resolved. The V gene lost 4 bases and the J gene lost 1 base, with 13 bases spanning the gap. CDR1 and CDR2 (germline): SQVTM, ANQGSEA. CDR3 size: 14 residues. In DNA, the CDR3 is TGCAGCGTTGGGCTCCAGGCCCAGAACACTGAAGCTTTCTTT. Its translation is CSVGLQAQNTEAFF.

Comments on this clonotype: A much larger clone differs by one base, so this may be a read error. The rearrangement uses TRBV10-3 and TRBJ1-4, with 8 bases that match TRBD1. Germline V gives CDR1 ENHRY, CDR2 SYGVKD. The CDR3 is 14 amino acids. CDR3 residues: CASSWRTGSEKLFF. In nucleotides, the CDR3 is TGTGCCAGCAGTTGGAGGACAGGGAGCGAAAAACTGTTTTTT.

This clonotype appeared a few times. One base away lies a much larger clone, so this may be a sequencing read error. The chain is built from TRBV7-9 and TRBJ2-3; D gene uncertain. Germline CDR1 is SEHNR and CDR2 is FQNEAQ (reference sequence). The V and J ends lost 4 bases and 0 bases respectively, with 5 bases between them. The CDR3 is made up of 13 amino acids. CDR3 sequence: CASSSTSTDTQYF. CDR3 sequence (DNA): TGTGCCAGCAGCTCGACTAGCACAGATACGCAGTATTTT.

J is TRBJ2-3 and V is TRBV2; D remains ambiguous. CDR3 length: 12 residues. The V gene's germline CDR1 is SNHLY and CDR2 FYNNEI. Trimming cost V 4 bases and J 2 bases, with 4 bases left between them. The CDR3, as DNA: TGTGCCAGCAGTGTTTACACAGATACGCAGTATTTT. This translates into CASSVYTDTQYF.

V usage is TRBV5-1 and J usage is TRBJ2-1, with D possibly matching TRBD2 (6 bases). This CDR3 is 16 amino acids long. Trimming took 4 bases from V and 6 from J, leaving 20 bases between them. Germline V gene data show CDR1 as SGHRS and CDR2 as YFSETQ. Here the CDR3 reads CASSAPNGGLSNEQFF. The CDR3 DNA follows: TGCGCCAGCAGCGCCCCTAACGGGGGACTTTCCAATGAGCAGTTCTTC. The full variable domain, its missing parts supplied by reference TRBV5-1 and TRBJ2-1, is KAGVTQTPRYLIKTRGQQVTLSCSPISGHRSVSWYQQTPGQGLQFLFEYFSETQRNKGNFPGRFSGRQFSNSRSEMNVSTLELGDSALYLCASSAPNGGLSNEQFFGPGTRLTVL.

The V gene is TRBV24-1, the J gene TRBJ2-3; D not resolved. The V gene's germline CDR1 is KGHDR and CDR2 SFDVKD. Between the trimmed V and J ends, which lost 1 base and 4 bases, there was a span of 11 bases. This CDR3 contains 15 residues. The CDR3 sequence: CATSDFGVGADTQYF. CDR3 nucleotides: TGTGCCACCAGTGATTTTGGGGTTGGCGCAGATACGCAGTATTTT.

This clonotype showed up many times. The rearrangement links TRBV5-1 to TRBJ2-2; D tentatively fits TRBD1 or TRBD2 (5 bases each). This CDR3 comprises 13 residues. V was shortened by 3 bases and J by 8 bases, with 11 bases between the two germline ends. Germline CDR1 is SGHRS and CDR2 is YFSETQ. The CDR3 reads CASSSGATGELFF. CDR3 DNA: TGCGCCAGCAGCTCCGGGGCGACTGGGGAGCTGTTTTTT. Full variable domain (missing parts from reference TRBV5-1 and TRBJ2-2): KAGVTQTPRYLIKTRGQQVTLSCSPISGHRSVSWYQQTPGQGLQFLFEYFSETQRNKGNFPGRFSGRQFSNSRSEMNVSTLELGDSALYLCASSSGATGELFFGEGSRLTVL.

Note on this clonotype: A read error may explain this, as a much larger clone is one base away. The gene calls are TRBV11-3 and TRBJ1-1; no clear D. Germline values: CDR1 SGHNT, CDR2 YENEEA. This CDR3 has 14 residues. DNA of the CDR3: TGTGCCAGCAGCTTACCACCTTCGAACACTGAAGCTTCCTTT. Translation: CASSLPPSNTEASF.

The chain joins TRBV6-2 or TRBV6-3 to TRBJ1-1; perhaps TRBD1 as D (5 bases). CDR1 and CDR2 from the germline V gene are MNHEY and SVGEGT. Trimming removed 0 bases at V and 1 base at J, with 15 bases between. CDR3 length equals 17 residues. CDR3 residues: CASSYSISRAANTEAFF. The CDR3 bases are TGTGCCAGCAGTTACTCGATATCCAGGGCGGCGAACACTGAAGCTTTCTTT.

There are many counts of this clonotype. V and J are TRBV7-2 and TRBJ1-3, with D uncertain. V lost 5 bases, J lost 2 bases, and 10 bases lay in between. Germline CDR1 SGHTA, CDR2 FQGNSA. CDR3 length equals 14 residues. CDR3 sequence: CASSPVTPGNTIYF. CDR3 DNA sequence: TGTGCCAGCAGCCCCGTAACTCCTGGAAACACCATATATTTT.

This clonotype was seen at least ten times. The rearrangement joins TRBV2 to TRBJ2-3; 11 bases line up with TRBD2. This CDR3 has 15 amino acids. V lost 4 bases, J lost 5 bases, and 5 bases stayed unmatched. Germline CDR1 reads SNHLY; CDR2 reads FYNNEI. CDR3: CASSVSGGAGDTQYF. For the CDR3, the DNA is TGTGCCAGCAGTGTTAGCGGGGGGGCCGGAGATACGCAGTATTTT.

For this clonotype: This clone may be a read error of a much larger clone one base away. The chain combines TRBV11-2 with TRBJ2-3; D is possibly TRBD1 (6 bases). Germline V gene data show CDR1 as SGHAT and CDR2 as FQNNGV. This CDR3 has 15 amino acids. The germline V and J ends were trimmed by 5 bases and 2 bases, with 14 bases remaining between them. The CDR3 DNA sequence: TGTGCCAGCAGCCTCAGGGGAACGAACACAGATACGCAGTATTTT. Encoded protein: CASSLRGTNTDTQYF.

This clonotype appeared many times. The gene calls are TRBV2 and TRBJ2-2; D not certain. The V and J ends lost 4 bases and 4 bases respectively, with 16 bases between them. Germline V lookup: CDR1 SNHLY, CDR2 FYNNEI. CDR3 length equals 16 residues. The CDR3 DNA follows: TGTGCCAGCAGTGCTTTGATTAGCAAGGGCACCGGGGAGCTGTTTTTT. It specifies CASSALISKGTGELFF.

Worth noting for this clonotype: At one boundary the junction diverges from the germline segment, which might be a read error. J is TRBJ2-1 and V is TRBV24-1; 9 nucleotides align to TRBD1. Germline assignment: CDR1 KGHDR and CDR2 SFDVKD. The CDR3 consists of 15 residues. The CDR3 DNA reads TGTGCCAGCAGTTCGACAGGGGGTCTCTACAATGAGCAGTTCTTC. It encodes CASSSTGGLYNEQFF.

Many counts were recorded for this clonotype. J is TRBJ1-1 and V is TRBV11-2, with D unresolved. V lost 5 bases to trimming and J lost 7 bases, with 17 bases between them. This CDR3 has 14 amino acids. Germline CDR1 SGHAT, CDR2 FQNNGV. In DNA form, the CDR3 reads TGTGCCAGCAGCCGTAACGAAGGCCGTTTTGAAGCTTTCTTT. Translation gives CASSRNEGRFEAFF.

The chain has TRBV10-3 and TRBJ1-1; D possibly corresponds to TRBD1 (5 bases). The V end lost 6 bases, the J end lost 0 bases, and 8 bases lay between the germline ends. Looked up from germline, CDR1 is ENHRY and CDR2 is SYGVKD. This CDR3 has 13 amino acids. The CDR3: CAIRTDMNTEAFF. Here the CDR3 DNA reads TGTGCCATCAGGACAGATATGAACACTGAAGCTTTCTTT.